The T cell receptor beta chain under discussion was sequenced for a study of blood T cells in healthy people across ages. Study-wide results and caveats: Strong correlation was found linking TCR beta diversity to naive T cell percentage.

This clonotype turned up a few times. The antigen is unknown. Germline lookup yields CDR1 DFQATT and CDR2 SNEGSKA (reference sequence). Trimming left V 6 bases short and J 2 bases short, with 20 bases between. This CDR3 comprises 15 residues. Sample-barcoded 5' priming and a J-beta primer mix drove a second PCR of 7 to 11 cycles. TCRdb ran MiXCR on the 5' RACE reads and lists one entry per CDR3 protein. Of over a million distinct CDR3 sequences listed, around 42% are singletons. This receptor was identified in a woman aged 18-29 years in good health. The chain combines TRBV20-1 with TRBJ2-7; perhaps TRBD1 as D (6 bases). Sequencing was done on a sample of blood. The CDR3 DNA reads TGCAGTGCCCAGGGCCGGGACATTACTCCCTACGAGCAGTACTTC. Its translation is CSAQGRDITPYEQYF.